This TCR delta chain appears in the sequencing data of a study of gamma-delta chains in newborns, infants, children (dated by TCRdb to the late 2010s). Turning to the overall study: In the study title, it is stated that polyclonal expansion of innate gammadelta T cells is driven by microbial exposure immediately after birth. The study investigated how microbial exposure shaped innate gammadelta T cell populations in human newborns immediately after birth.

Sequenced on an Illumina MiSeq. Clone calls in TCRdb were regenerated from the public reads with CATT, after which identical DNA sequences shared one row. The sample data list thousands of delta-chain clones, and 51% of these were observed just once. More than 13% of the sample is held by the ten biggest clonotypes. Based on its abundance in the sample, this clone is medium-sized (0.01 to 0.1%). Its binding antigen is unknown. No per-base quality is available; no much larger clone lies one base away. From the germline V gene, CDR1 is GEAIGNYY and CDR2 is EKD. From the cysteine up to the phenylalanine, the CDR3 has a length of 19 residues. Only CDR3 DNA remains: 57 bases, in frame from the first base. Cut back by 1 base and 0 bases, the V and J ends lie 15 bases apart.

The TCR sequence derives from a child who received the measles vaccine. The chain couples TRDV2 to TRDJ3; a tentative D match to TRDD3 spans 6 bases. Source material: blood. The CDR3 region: CACDTLGGKSSWDTRQMFF. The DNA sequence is TGTGCCTGTGACACGCTAGGGGGGAAGAGCTCCTGGGACACCCGACAGATGTTTTTC.